Below, 32 T cell receptor beta chains from the same sample are listed, as sequenced in a study of identifying expanded T cells in peripheral blood. Only in-frame clones appear in the TCRdb table, and some are missing; sequencing was by immunoSEQ multiplex PCR. The sample yields about 100,000 clones, approximately 88% seen once. Sequencing input: blood. Receptor source: a person aged 18 to 75 in good health.

CDR3 sequence (DNA): TGCGCCAGCAGCCCCTGGGGTTCCTACAATGAGCAGTTCTTC. Translated: CASSPWGSYNEQFF. The chain joins TRBV5-1 to TRBJ2-1; D is uncertain. CDR3 size: 14 residues. CDR1 and CDR2 (germline): SGHRS, YFSETQ. V gave up 4 bases and J gave up 1 base, with 9 bases separating them.

V and J are TRBV11-2 and TRBJ2-3, with D unclear. The CDR3 runs 13 residues. Trimming left V 3 bases short and J 1 base short, with 5 bases between. The germline gives CDR1 SGHAT, CDR2 FQNNGV. The DNA for the CDR3 is TGTGCCAGCAGCTTCGGACGCACAGATACGCAGTATTTT. This sequence encodes CASSFGRTDTQYF.

This rearrangement joins TRBV7-7 to TRBJ2-2; D unresolved. Between the trimmed V and J ends, which lost 3 bases and 5 bases, there was a span of 7 bases. The length of the CDR3 is 13 residues. Germline CDR1 SSHAT, CDR2 FNYEAQ (reference sequence). CDR3 DNA sequence: TGTGCCAGCAGCTTGGAATGGACCGGGGAGCTGTTTTTT. It yields the protein CASSLEWTGELFF.

The chain is built from TRBV4-3 and TRBJ2-1; D gene unclear. V gave up 0 bases and J gave up 8 bases, with 20 bases separating them. The CDR3 length is 17 residues. The V gene's germline CDR1 is LGHNA and CDR2 YSLEER. The CDR3: CASSQDVTAARLDEQFF. In DNA form, the CDR3 reads TGCGCCAGCAGCCAAGATGTAACGGCTGCCAGGCTCGATGAGCAGTTCTTC.

The chain is built from TRBV6-5 and TRBJ2-2; 10 nucleotides match TRBD1. This CDR3 contains 15 residues. The junction had 6 bases not matched to a gene; V was cut back by 6 bases and J by 5 bases. From germline, CDR1 is MNHEY and CDR2 SVGAGI. CDR3: CASSRGTGDTGELFF. CDR3 DNA: TGTGCCAGCAGCCGCGGGACAGGGGATACCGGGGAGCTGTTTTTT.

The chain links TRBV7-3 to TRBJ2-3; TRBD2 is a possible D gene (7 bases). The CDR3 extends over 15 amino acids. Germline loops: CDR1 SGHTA, CDR2 FQGTGA. V lost 5 bases and J 2 bases, leaving 14 bases between the germline ends. The CDR3 protein is CASSPQGGFTDTQYF. The CDR3 DNA sequence: TGTGCCAGCAGCCCACAGGGAGGGTTCACAGATACGCAGTATTTT.

V gene TRBV2 combines with J gene TRBJ2-1; 10 bases line up with TRBD2. The trim removed 4 bases at V and 4 bases at J, leaving 7 bases unmatched. Germline CDR1 SNHLY, CDR2 FYNNEI. The CDR3 has 16 residues. The chain's CDR3 is CASSATGLATYNEQFF. CDR3 coding DNA: TGTGCCAGCAGTGCAACGGGACTAGCGACGTACAATGAGCAGTTCTTC.

A single count supports this clone. As DNA, the CDR3 is TGCAGCGTTGAAGATCGGACTTGGGGACAGGGGGCTGCGGGACTGGACTTGGGGACCCAGTACTTC. It codes for CSVEDRTWGQGAAGLDLGTQYF. The chain links TRBV29-1 to TRBJ2-5; 12 bases align to TRBD1. In germline, CDR1 is SQVTM, CDR2 ANQGSEA. This CDR3 contains 22 residues. With V trimmed by 0 bases and J by 7 bases, 27 bases remained unmatched.

V is TRBV19 and J is TRBJ1-2; perhaps TRBD1 as D (5 bases). Germline V gives CDR1 LNHDA, CDR2 SQIVND (reference sequence). The V and J ends lost 3 bases and 4 bases respectively, with 18 bases between them. CDR3 length: 16 amino acids. CDR3 DNA: TGTGCCAGTAGTATCCAGGGAAATAGCGGGGTCTATGGCTACACCTTC. As protein: CASSIQGNSGVYGYTF.

Only one count was recorded for this clone. The chain uses TRBV6-4 and TRBJ1-2, with 7 bases matching TRBD1. The V gene end was trimmed by 7 bases and the J gene end by 3 bases; junction bases not matched to a gene: 11. The CDR3 runs 15 residues. Germline V gene data show CDR1 as MRHNA and CDR2 as SNTAGT. The CDR3 DNA sequence: TGTGCCAGCACCGAAGCCCCAGGGGGACACTATGGCTACACCTTC. It encodes CASTEAPGGHYGYTF.

A few counts support this clone. The chain couples TRBV15 to TRBJ2-7; the D is unclear. Trimming removed 5 bases from V and 3 bases from J, with 17 bases in between. This CDR3 is 15 amino acids long. The germline CDR1 and CDR2 sequences are LNHNV and YYDKDF (reference sequence). CDR3 in DNA: TGTGCCACCAGCCCCAATGGGCTACCAAGCTACGAGCAGTACTTC. Translating it yields CATSPNGLPSYEQYF.

The chain employs TRBV6-1 and TRBJ1-4; TRBD1 agrees at 8 bases. V dropped 6 bases and J dropped 3; count of bases not matched to a gene: 6. The CDR3 is made up of 15 amino acids. Per the germline V gene, CDR1 is MNHNS and CDR2 is SASEGT. The CDR3 region is CASRATGAANEKLFF. CDR3 DNA: TGTGCCAGCAGGGCGACAGGGGCGGCTAATGAAAAACTGTTTTTT.

DNA of the CDR3: TGTGCCAGCGATTCAGGGGGCCTTAATTCACCCCTCCACTTT. This translates into CASDSGGLNSPLHF. The chain recombines TRBV9 with TRBJ1-6; 8 bases align to TRBD1. The CDR3 extends over 14 amino acids. With V trimmed by 7 bases and J by 6 bases, 6 bases remained unmatched. Germline V gene lookup returns CDR1 SGDLS and CDR2 YYNGEE.

J is TRBJ2-2 and V is TRBV6-1; D uncertain. This CDR3 spans 15 amino acids. Germline V gene sequence: CDR1 MNHNS, CDR2 SASEGT. The V end lost 0 bases, the J end lost 4 bases, and 9 bases lay between the germline ends. The DNA for the CDR3 is TGTGCCAGCAGTGAAGCGGGGATCGGCACCGGGGAGCTGTTTTTT. It codes for CASSEAGIGTGELFF.

With respect to this clone: This same CDR3 is encoded by further DNA sequences in the sample. This CDR3 is CASSEAFGQSSYNSPLHF. The CDR3 DNA reads TGTGCCAGCAGTGAAGCGTTCGGACAGAGCTCCTATAATTCACCCCTCCACTTT. This sequence joins TRBV6-1 and TRBJ1-6; maybe TRBD1 (6 bases). V dropped 0 bases and J dropped 0 bases, with 12 bases sitting between them. The CDR3 is 18 amino acids. Looked up from germline, CDR1 is MNHNS and CDR2 is SASEGT.

The J gene is TRBJ1-2, the V gene TRBV6-6; D is unclear. This CDR3 spans 12 amino acids. The V end lost 6 bases, the J end lost 8 bases, and 13 bases lay between the germline ends. Germline CDR1 MNHNY, CDR2 SVGAGI (reference sequence). In nucleotides, the CDR3 is TGTGCCAGCAGCCTCGGAGTTGGCGGCTACACCTTC. Its translation is CASSLGVGGYTF.

V and J are TRBV7-3 and TRBJ1-5; a weak D match, TRBD1 (5 bases). Trimming cost V 3 bases and J 0 bases, with 21 bases left between them. The CDR3 covers 19 residues. Germline V gene data show CDR1 as SGHTA and CDR2 as FQGTGA. CDR3 DNA: TGTGCCAGCAGCTTGACAGCGCTAATAACCCCTTATAGCAATCAGCCCCAGCATTTT. It codes for CASSLTALITPYSNQPQHF.

The gene calls are TRBV4-1 and TRBJ2-1; the D gene is possibly TRBD2 (5 bases). The V end was cut by 4 bases, the J end by 10 bases, with 20 bases between. The CDR3 totals 15 residues. Germline loops: CDR1 MGHRA, CDR2 YSYEKL. CDR3 bases: TGCGCCAGCAGCCGATATAGCGATGGTTTGAACGAGCAGTTCTTC. Its translation: CASSRYSDGLNEQFF.

The V call is TRBV14, the J call TRBJ2-7, with D perhaps TRBD1 (6 bases). This CDR3 comprises 16 residues. From germline, CDR1 is SGHDN and CDR2 FVKESK. Trimming stripped 1 base from V and 6 bases from J, with 19 bases between. Here the CDR3 DNA reads TGTGCCAGCAGCCAAGGAATGGGACAACAGGGTGGCGAGCAGTACTTC. Translation: CASSQGMGQQGGEQYF.

The chain uses TRBV5-1 and TRBJ1-1; no definite D call. Trimming left V 5 bases short and J 0 bases short, with 8 bases between. Germline V gene data show CDR1 as SGHRS and CDR2 as YFSETQ. The CDR3 is 13 residues long. The CDR3 reads CASRHGLNTEAFF. CDR3 nucleotides: TGCGCCAGCAGACACGGCCTGAACACTGAAGCTTTCTTT.

J is TRBJ1-1 and V is TRBV5-1; the D is unclear. Germline values: CDR1 SGHRS, CDR2 YFSETQ. Trimming stripped 0 bases from V and 1 base from J, with 4 bases between. CDR3 size: 13 residues. This CDR3 reads CASSLARNTEAFF. The CDR3 DNA sequence: TGCGCCAGCAGCTTGGCAAGGAACACTGAAGCTTTCTTT.

CDR3 protein: CASRPGVRETQYF. The CDR3 DNA sequence: TGTGCCAGCCGACCCGGGGTGCGGGAGACCCAGTACTTC. The rearrangement uses TRBV18 and TRBJ2-5, with D maybe TRBD2 (5 bases). The ends were cut back, 8 bases at V and 5 bases at J, with 15 bases in the middle. The CDR3 runs 13 residues. Germline values: CDR1 KGHSH, CDR2 LQKENI.

In its sample, this clone was seen once. The chain carries TRBV4-2 and TRBJ1-2, with 9 bases aligning to TRBD1. This CDR3 is 15 amino acids long. In germline, CDR1 is LGHNA, CDR2 YNFKEQ. J lost 2 bases, V lost 3 bases, and 4 bases had no gene match. The CDR3 is CASSHSGTGNYGYTF. In nucleotides, the CDR3 is TGTGCCAGCAGCCACTCCGGGACAGGGAACTATGGCTACACCTTC.

This sequence joins TRBV7-9 and TRBJ2-1; D is unresolved. The CDR3 has 13 amino acids. Germline V lookup: CDR1 SEHNR, CDR2 FQNEAQ (reference sequence). V gave up 0 bases and J gave up 6 bases, with 6 bases separating them. CDR3: CASSLAAINEQFF. In DNA, the CDR3 is TGTGCCAGCAGCTTAGCGGCGATCAATGAGCAGTTCTTC.

The chain joins TRBV5-1 to TRBJ2-3; D remains ambiguous. Trimming cost V 0 bases and J 1 base, with 12 bases left between them. The CDR3 is 16 amino acids. From germline, CDR1 is SGHRS and CDR2 YFSETQ. CDR3: CASSLGRPSRTDTQYF. CDR3 sequence (DNA): TGCGCCAGCAGCTTGGGGCGTCCCTCGCGCACAGATACGCAGTATTTT.

This clone was found once. One junction end disagrees with the germline gene, perhaps due to a read error. This rearrangement joins TRBV10-3 to TRBJ2-7; 8 nucleotides match TRBD2. The CDR3 is made up of 15 amino acids. Germline V gene data show CDR1 as ENHRY and CDR2 as SYGVKD. The CDR3 protein is CASSDQQSGSYEQYF. Written as DNA, the CDR3 is TGTGCCAGCAGTGACCAGCAAAGCGGGAGCTACGAGCAGTACTTC.

The gene calls are TRBV2 and TRBJ2-1; D is ambiguous. V lost 5 bases, J lost 3 bases, and 11 bases lay in between. CDR1 SNHLY and CDR2 FYNNEI come from the germline V gene. The CDR3 sequence is 14 residues long. The CDR3 DNA sequence: TGTGCCAGCAGTTCCGATGGGGTCTACAATGAGCAGTTCTTC. Residues: CASSSDGVYNEQFF. Together with reference TRBV2 and TRBJ2-1, the CDR3 gives the full variable domain: EPEVTQTPSHQVTQMGQEVILRCVPISNHLYFYWYRQILGQKVEFLVSFYNNEISEKSEIFDDQFSVERPDGSNFTLKIRSTKLEDSAMYFCASSSDGVYNEQFFGPGTRLTVL.

The V gene is TRBV7-2, the J gene TRBJ1-1; no clear D gene. Germline-derived CDR1 and CDR2 are SGHTA and FQGNSA. The CDR3 runs 16 residues. Trimming took off 5 bases at V and 6 bases at J, with 22 bases between the two ends. CDR3 bases: TGTGCCAGCAGCCCGAGCTTGCGGTTAATTCCGTCTGAAGCTTTCTTT. It is translated as CASSPSLRLIPSEAFF.

The chain joins TRBV7-2 to TRBJ2-7; 9 bases fit TRBD1. V shed 1 base and J 0 bases; nucleotides not matched to a gene: 1. The CDR3 sequence is 15 residues long. Germline-derived CDR1 and CDR2 are SGHTA and FQGNSA. CDR3 sequence reads: CASSLGTGASYEQYF. In nucleotides, the CDR3 is TGTGCCAGCAGCTTAGGGACAGGGGCCTCCTACGAGCAGTACTTC.

This clone was detected only once. The chain joins TRBV29-1 to TRBJ2-1; tentatively, D is TRBD2 (5 bases). The ends were cut back, 2 bases at V and 7 bases at J, with 18 bases in the middle. Looked up from germline, CDR1 is SQVTM and CDR2 is ANQGSEA. CDR3 length: 15 amino acids. CDR3 sequence (DNA): TGCAGCGTTGAATATTTAACCTCTCCGGGGAATGAGCAGTTCTTC. It translates to CSVEYLTSPGNEQFF.

The V and J genes are TRBV6-4 and TRBJ1-1; TRBD1 matches 9 bases. The CDR3 has 13 amino acids. Unmatched junction bases numbered 3, after V lost 9 bases and J lost 1 base. In germline, CDR1 is MRHNA, CDR2 SNTAGT. The CDR3 is CASRDRENTEAFF. CDR3 DNA: TGTGCCAGTCGGGACAGGGAGAACACTGAAGCTTTCTTT.

This rearrangement joins TRBV30 to TRBJ2-5; D is possibly TRBD2 (5 bases). Trimming pared 0 bases from V and 11 bases from J, leaving 22 bases between. CDR1 and CDR2 (germline): GTSNPN, SVGIG (reference sequence). The CDR3 runs 15 residues. The CDR3 nucleotides read TGTGCCTGGAGTGTACCCGCGGTGGTTGGTAGGGAGCAGTACTTC. Translation gives CAWSVPAVVGREQYF.